Following are 18 T cell receptor beta chains from one sample sequenced in a study of breast tumors, draining lymph nodes, adjacent tissues. TCRdb used MiXCR to reprocess the multiplex PCR reads, holding one entry per CDR3 protein. The top ten hold 14% of the sample, which has some 8,500 distinct CDR3 sequences, under 50% seen once. The material sequenced was tumor-adjacent breast tissue. The receptors originated from a female donor with breast cancer. Some clones in this sample may be carry-over from other donors' samples.

Regarding this clonotype: Given a much more abundant clone one base away, this may be a read error. The V gene is TRBV12-3 or TRBV12-4, the J gene TRBJ2-2; a weak D match, TRBD2 (6 bases). V was trimmed by 3 bases and J by 0 bases, leaving 14 bases between them. This CDR3 spans 17 amino acids. The CDR3 DNA follows: TGTGCCAGCAGTTTGCCCGGGGGTACGGCGAACACCGGGGAGCTGTTTTTT. Translating it yields CASSLPGGTANTGELFF.

This clonotype occurred many times. V gene TRBV6-5 combines with J gene TRBJ2-2, with a possible D match to TRBD1 (6 bases). The V and J ends lost 7 bases and 0 bases respectively, with 12 bases between them. Germline V gene sequence: CDR1 MNHEY, CDR2 SVGAGI. There are 15 residues in the CDR3. This CDR3 is CASTLTGPNTGELFF. As DNA, the CDR3 is TGTGCCAGCACCCTTACAGGGCCGAACACCGGGGAGCTGTTTTTT.

The chain recombines TRBV6-1 with TRBJ1-2; 9 bases agree with TRBD1. V gave up 5 bases and J gave up 4 bases; unmatched junction bases: 11. In germline, CDR1 is MNHNS, CDR2 SASEGT. The length of the CDR3 is 16 residues. CDR3 coding DNA: TGTGCCAGCAGTCCCGTGTCTGGGACAGGGAGCTATGGCTACACCTTC. It translates to CASSPVSGTGSYGYTF.

This clonotype ranks as medium-sized (0.01 to 0.1%). The gene calls are TRBV19 and TRBJ2-7; 10 bases match TRBD2. With 7 bases clipped from V and 4 bases from J, the junction kept 7 bases outside the gene matches. CDR3 length: 14 amino acids. CDR1 LNHDA and CDR2 SQIVND come from the germline V gene (reference sequence). The CDR3 DNA is TGTGCCAGTACCTCAGCGGGAGGGCAGTACGAGCAGTACTTC. Its protein product is CASTSAGGQYEQYF.

This clonotype is categorized as medium-sized. The V call is TRBV19, the J call TRBJ2-7; 10 positions match TRBD2. J lost 4 bases, V lost 5 bases, and 5 bases had no gene match. The CDR3 sequence is 14 residues long. Germline CDR1 and CDR2: LNHDA and SQIVND (reference sequence). The CDR3 DNA is TGTGCCAGTAGTCCCGCTAGCGGGGGATACGAGCAGTACTTC. Its protein product is CASSPASGGYEQYF.

This clonotype is classed as medium-sized (0.01 to 0.1%). The genes are TRBV11-2 and TRBJ2-5; 9 nucleotides match TRBD2. Germline V CDR1 and CDR2: SGHAT, FQNNGV. This CDR3 has 16 amino acids. With V trimmed by 0 bases and J by 2 bases, 4 bases remained unmatched. The DNA of the CDR3 is TGTGCCAGCAGCTTAGACCTAGCGGGGTTACAAGAGACCCAGTACTTC. Translating it yields CASSLDLAGLQETQYF.

The chain joins TRBV20-1 to TRBJ2-7, with D maybe TRBD2 (5 bases). CDR1 and CDR2 (germline): DFQATT, SNEGSKA (reference sequence). V lost 3 bases to trimming and J lost 6 bases, with 21 bases between them. The CDR3 is 15 amino acids. CDR3 DNA: TGCAGTGCTAGCGGGAACCCCCCGTCGTTTCGCGAGCAGTACTTC. This gives the protein CSASGNPPSFREQYF.

This chain joins TRBV12-5 and TRBJ1-2; 7 bases match TRBD1. The germline V gene encodes CDR1 LGHNT and CDR2 FRNRAP. The CDR3 covers 13 residues. This chain's CDR3 is CASSAGQDYGYTF. The CDR3 DNA reads TGTGCCAGCAGTGCTGGACAGGACTATGGCTACACCTTC.

This clonotype was seen at least ten times. V gene TRBV10-2 combines with J gene TRBJ2-1, with 14 bases fitting TRBD2. The V gene's germline CDR1 is WSHSY and CDR2 SAAADI. This CDR3 has 14 residues. Trimming removed 7 bases from V and 7 bases from J; junction bases left unmatched: 3. This CDR3 is CASIGLAGGNEQFF. The CDR3 DNA is TGCGCCAGCATCGGACTAGCGGGAGGTAATGAGCAGTTCTTC.

This clonotype was picked up many times. The chain joins TRBV2 to TRBJ1-5; D remains unclear. The ends were cut back, 3 bases at V and 7 bases at J, with 10 bases in the middle. This CDR3 is 13 amino acids long. Germline assignment: CDR1 SNHLY and CDR2 FYNNEI. This CDR3 reads CASSEGRRQPQHF. As DNA, the CDR3 is TGTGCCAGCAGTGAGGGCAGACGACAGCCCCAGCATTTT.

The V and J genes are TRBV6-1 and TRBJ2-1; the D gene is possibly TRBD2 (5 bases). The CDR3 consists of 17 residues. Trimming stripped 7 bases from V and 9 bases from J, with 28 bases between. Germline V gene data show CDR1 as MNHNS and CDR2 as SASEGT. The CDR3 spells CASTRIRQTGLPGEQFF. CDR3 DNA: TGTGCCAGCACCAGGATCCGACAAACTGGACTGCCGGGTGAGCAGTTCTTC.

On this clonotype: At one boundary the junction diverges from the germline segment, which might be a read error. The gene calls are TRBV2 and TRBJ1-6; TRBD1 might be the D (6 bases). The CDR3 loop spans 14 amino acids. Germline CDR1 reads SNHLY; CDR2 reads FYNNEI. CDR3 loop: CASSVGQKDSPLHF. CDR3 in DNA: TGTGCCAGCAGCGTAGGACAGAAGGATTCACCCCTCCATTTT. Full variable domain (remainder filled in from reference TRBV2 and TRBJ1-6): EPEVTQTPSHQVTQMGQEVILRCVPISNHLYFYWYRQILGQKVEFLVSFYNNEISEKSEIFDDQFSVERPDGSNFTLKIRSTKLEDSAMYFCASSVGQKDSPLHFGNGTRLTVT.

This clonotype was observed at least ten times. This sequence joins TRBV2 and TRBJ2-2; D ambiguous. This CDR3 comprises 13 residues. V was shortened by 5 bases and J by 4 bases, with 8 bases between the two germline ends. CDR1 is SNHLY and CDR2 is FYNNEI in the germline V gene. CDR3 bases: TGTGCCAGCAGTCCCCGGATCACCGGGGAGCTGTTTTTT. Residues: CASSPRITGELFF.

By its share, this clonotype is medium-sized. The chain recombines TRBV19 with TRBJ2-2; 9 bases fit TRBD2. CDR1 LNHDA and CDR2 SQIVND come from the germline V gene (reference sequence). This CDR3 is built from 16 residues. J lost 3 bases, V lost 6 bases, and 8 bases had no gene match. The DNA for the CDR3 is TGTGCCAGTAGGGGTAGCGGGAGTATTGACACCGGGGAGCTGTTTTTT. It yields the protein CASRGSGSIDTGELFF.

This clonotype was recorded a few times. This rearrangement joins TRBV5-4 to TRBJ1-5, with D unclear. The CDR3 has 14 amino acids. V was clipped by 0 bases and J by 0 bases, with 4 bases between them. Germline V lookup: CDR1 SGHNT, CDR2 YYREEE (reference sequence). The CDR3 DNA follows: TGTGCCAGCAGCTTGGGTGGTAGCAATCAGCCCCAGCATTTT. Amino acids: CASSLGGSNQPQHF.

This clonotype has ten or more counts. The rearrangement joins TRBV7-8 to TRBJ2-5; 11 bases fit TRBD2. Per germline, CDR1 SGHVS and CDR2 FQNEAQ. V shed 5 bases, J shed 2 bases, and the junction held 7 bases outside the gene matches. The CDR3 loop spans 16 amino acids. In nucleotides, the CDR3 is TGTGCCAGCAGCACCCGGACTAGCGGGTCACAAGAGACCCAGTACTTC. Translated, it gives CASSTRTSGSQETQYF.

This chain joins TRBV30 and TRBJ2-1, with D perhaps TRBD2 (6 bases). Trimming cost V 1 base and J 8 bases, with 18 bases left between them. This CDR3 is 15 amino acids long. Germline loops: CDR1 GTSNPN, CDR2 SVGIG (reference sequence). The CDR3 DNA is TGTGCCTGGAGTGAGGGGCGGGAAAGTATCTATGAGCAGTTCTTC. As protein: CAWSEGRESIYEQFF.

This chain uses TRBV20-1 with TRBJ2-7; D is tentatively TRBD1 or TRBD2 (5 bases each). With 6 bases removed from V and 5 bases from J, the gap between germline ends came to 20 bases. Germline values: CDR1 DFQATT, CDR2 SNEGSKA (reference sequence). The CDR3 covers 14 residues. In DNA form, the CDR3 reads TGCAGTGCAAAGGGGCGGGCCATGGCCCACGAGCAGTACTTC. Its protein is CSAKGRAMAHEQYF.